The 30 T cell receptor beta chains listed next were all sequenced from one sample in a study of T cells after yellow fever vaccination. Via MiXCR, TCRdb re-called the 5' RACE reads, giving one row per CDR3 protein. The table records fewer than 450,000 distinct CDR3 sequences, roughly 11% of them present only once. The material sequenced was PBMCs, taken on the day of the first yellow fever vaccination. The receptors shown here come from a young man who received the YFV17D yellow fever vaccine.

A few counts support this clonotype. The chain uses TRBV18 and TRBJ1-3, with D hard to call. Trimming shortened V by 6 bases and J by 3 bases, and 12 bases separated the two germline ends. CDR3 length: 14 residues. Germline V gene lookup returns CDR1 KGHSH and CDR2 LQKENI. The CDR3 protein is CASSGRQSGNTIYF. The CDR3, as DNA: TGTGCCAGCTCCGGACGGCAGAGTGGAAACACCATATATTTT.

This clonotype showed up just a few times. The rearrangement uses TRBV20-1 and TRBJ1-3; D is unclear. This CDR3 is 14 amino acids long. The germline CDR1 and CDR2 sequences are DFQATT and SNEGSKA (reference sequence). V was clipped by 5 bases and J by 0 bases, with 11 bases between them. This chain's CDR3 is CSALDWRSGNTIYF. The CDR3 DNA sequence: TGCAGTGCTCTGGACTGGCGCTCTGGAAACACCATATATTTT.

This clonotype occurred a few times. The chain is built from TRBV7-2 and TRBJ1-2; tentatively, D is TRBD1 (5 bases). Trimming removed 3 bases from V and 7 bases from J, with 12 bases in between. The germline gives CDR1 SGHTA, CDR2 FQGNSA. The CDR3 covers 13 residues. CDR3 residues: CASSLERGTGYTF. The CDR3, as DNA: TGTGCCAGCAGCTTGGAGCGAGGGACTGGCTACACCTTC. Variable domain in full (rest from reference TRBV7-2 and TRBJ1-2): GAGVSQSPSNKVTEKGKDVELRCDPISGHTALYWYRQSLGQGLEFLIYFQGNSAPDKSGLPSDRFSAERTGGSVSTLTIQRTQQEDSAVYLCASSLERGTGYTFGSGTRLTVV.

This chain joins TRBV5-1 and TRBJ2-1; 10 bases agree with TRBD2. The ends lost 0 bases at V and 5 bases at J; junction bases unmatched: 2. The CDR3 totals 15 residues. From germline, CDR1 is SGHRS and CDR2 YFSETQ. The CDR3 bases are TGCGCCAGCAGCTTGGTAGCGGGGGGAGACAATGAGCAGTTCTTC. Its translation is CASSLVAGGDNEQFF.

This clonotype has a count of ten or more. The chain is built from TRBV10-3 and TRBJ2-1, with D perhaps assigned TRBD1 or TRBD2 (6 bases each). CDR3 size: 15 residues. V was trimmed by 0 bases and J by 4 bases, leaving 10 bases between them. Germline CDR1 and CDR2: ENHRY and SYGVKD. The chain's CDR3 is CAISESWGAYNEQFF. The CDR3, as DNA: TGTGCCATCAGTGAGTCGTGGGGGGCATACAATGAGCAGTTCTTC.

CDR3 protein: CASSQLRSQNTEAFF. CDR3 nucleotide sequence: TGCGCCAGCAGCCAACTCCGCAGCCAGAACACTGAAGCTTTCTTT. The V gene is TRBV4-3, the J gene TRBJ1-1; no clear D gene. From germline, CDR1 is LGHNA and CDR2 YSLEER. V gave up 2 bases and J gave up 1 base, with 11 bases separating them. The CDR3 spans 15 residues.

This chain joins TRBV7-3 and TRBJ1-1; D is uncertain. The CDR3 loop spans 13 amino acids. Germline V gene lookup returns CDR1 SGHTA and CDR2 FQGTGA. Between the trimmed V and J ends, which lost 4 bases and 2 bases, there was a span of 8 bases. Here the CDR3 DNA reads TGTGCCAGCAGCTCCCGGAAAAACACTGAAGCTTTCTTT. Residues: CASSSRKNTEAFF.

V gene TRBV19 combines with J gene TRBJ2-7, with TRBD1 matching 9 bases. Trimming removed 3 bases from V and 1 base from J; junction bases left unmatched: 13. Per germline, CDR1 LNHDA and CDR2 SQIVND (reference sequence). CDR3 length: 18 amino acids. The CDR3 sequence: CASSILSGDRVLSYEQYV. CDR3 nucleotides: TGTGCCAGTAGTATCCTCTCCGGGGACAGGGTCCTTTCCTACGAGCAGTACGTC.

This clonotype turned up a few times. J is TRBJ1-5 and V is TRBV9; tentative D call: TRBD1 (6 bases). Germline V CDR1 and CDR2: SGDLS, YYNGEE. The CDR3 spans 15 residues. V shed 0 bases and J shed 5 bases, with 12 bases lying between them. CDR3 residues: CASSVEGRGDQPQHF. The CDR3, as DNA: TGTGCCAGCAGCGTAGAAGGGAGGGGGGATCAGCCCCAGCATTTT.

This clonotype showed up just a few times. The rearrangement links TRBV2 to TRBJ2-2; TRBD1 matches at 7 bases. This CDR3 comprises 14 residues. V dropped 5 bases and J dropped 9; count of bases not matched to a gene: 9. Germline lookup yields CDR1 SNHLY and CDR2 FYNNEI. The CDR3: CASSTLQGSWELFF. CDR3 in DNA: TGTGCCAGCAGTACTCTACAGGGGAGTTGGGAGCTGTTTTTT.

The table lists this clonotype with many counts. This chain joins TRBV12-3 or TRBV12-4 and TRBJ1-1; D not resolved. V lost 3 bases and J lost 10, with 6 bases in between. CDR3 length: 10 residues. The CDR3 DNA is TGTGCCAGCAGTTTTTTAGGAGCTTTCTTT. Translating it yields CASSFLGAFF.

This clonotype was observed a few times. The CDR3, as DNA: TGTGCCAGCAGTTTTTCATTCAGGGGGCTCCGCGAAACAGGGGACCCTTTGACCGGCTACACCTTC. It specifies CASSFSFRGLRETGDPLTGYTF. The rearrangement joins TRBV27 to TRBJ1-2; TRBD1 matches 8 bases. Germline-derived CDR1 and CDR2 are MNHEY and SMNVEV (reference sequence). The length of the CDR3 is 22 residues. The junction had 32 bases not matched to a gene; V was cut back by 3 bases and J by 8 bases.

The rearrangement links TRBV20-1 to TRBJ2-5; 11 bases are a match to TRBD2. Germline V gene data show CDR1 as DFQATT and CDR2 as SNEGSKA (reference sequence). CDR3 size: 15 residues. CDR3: CSKYPGLADQETQYF. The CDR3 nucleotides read TGCAGCAAATACCCGGGACTAGCGGACCAAGAGACCCAGTACTTC.

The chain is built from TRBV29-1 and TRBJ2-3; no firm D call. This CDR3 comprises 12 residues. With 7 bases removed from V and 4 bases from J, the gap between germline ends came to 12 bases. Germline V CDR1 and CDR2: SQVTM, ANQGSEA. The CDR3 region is CSALRDPDTQYF. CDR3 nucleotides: TGCAGCGCCCTCCGAGACCCAGATACGCAGTATTTT.

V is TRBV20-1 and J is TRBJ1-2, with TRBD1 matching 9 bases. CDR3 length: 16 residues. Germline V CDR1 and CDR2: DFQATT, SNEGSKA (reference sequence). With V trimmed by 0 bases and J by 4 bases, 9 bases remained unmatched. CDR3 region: CSARDPNRGQGYGYTF. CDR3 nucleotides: TGCAGTGCTAGAGACCCCAACAGGGGGCAAGGCTATGGCTACACCTTC.

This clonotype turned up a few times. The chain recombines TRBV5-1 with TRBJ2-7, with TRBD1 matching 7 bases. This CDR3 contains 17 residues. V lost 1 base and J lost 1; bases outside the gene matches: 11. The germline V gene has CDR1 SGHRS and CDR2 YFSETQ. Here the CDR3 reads CASSLSTMGQSSYEQYF. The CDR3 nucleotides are TGCGCCAGCAGCTTGTCGACGATGGGACAGTCTTCCTACGAGCAGTACTTC.

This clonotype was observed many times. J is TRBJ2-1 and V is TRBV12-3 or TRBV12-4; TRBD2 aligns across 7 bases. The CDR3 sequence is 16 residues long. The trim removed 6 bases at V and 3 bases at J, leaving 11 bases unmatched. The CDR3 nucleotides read TGTGCCAGCAGAAACACTGGGGGAGGGGACTACAATGAGCAGTTCTTC. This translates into CASRNTGGGDYNEQFF.

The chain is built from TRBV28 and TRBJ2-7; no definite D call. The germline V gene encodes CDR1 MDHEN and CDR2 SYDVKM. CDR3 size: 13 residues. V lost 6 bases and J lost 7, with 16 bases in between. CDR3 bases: TGTGCCAGCAGCTCCGCTGGTTCCGATGAGCAGTACGTC. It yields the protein CASSSAGSDEQYV.

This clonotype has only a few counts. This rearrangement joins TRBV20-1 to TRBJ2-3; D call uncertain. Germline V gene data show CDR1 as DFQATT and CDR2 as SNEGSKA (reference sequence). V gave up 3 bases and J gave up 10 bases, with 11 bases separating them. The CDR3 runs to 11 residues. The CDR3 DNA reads TGCAGTGCTAGGGGGAATCGCGCGCAGTATTTT. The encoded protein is CSARGNRAQYF.

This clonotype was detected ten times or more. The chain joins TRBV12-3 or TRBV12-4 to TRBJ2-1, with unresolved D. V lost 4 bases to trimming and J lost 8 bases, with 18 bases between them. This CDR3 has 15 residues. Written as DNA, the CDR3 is TGTGCCAGCAGTTCCCAATCTAGTACGCATTATGAGCAGTTCTTC. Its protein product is CASSSQSSTHYEQFF.

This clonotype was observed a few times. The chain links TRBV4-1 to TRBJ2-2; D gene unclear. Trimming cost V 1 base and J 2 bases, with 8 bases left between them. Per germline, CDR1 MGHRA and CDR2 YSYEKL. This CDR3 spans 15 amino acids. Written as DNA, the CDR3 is TGCGCCAGCAGCCAAGTTCTAGGCAACACCGGGGAGCTGTTTTTT. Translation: CASSQVLGNTGELFF.

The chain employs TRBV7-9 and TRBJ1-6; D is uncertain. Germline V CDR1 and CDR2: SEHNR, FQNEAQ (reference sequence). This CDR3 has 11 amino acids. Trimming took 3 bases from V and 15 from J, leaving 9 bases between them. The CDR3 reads CASSLGLDLHF. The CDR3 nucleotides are TGTGCCAGCAGCTTGGGCCTTGACCTCCACTTT.

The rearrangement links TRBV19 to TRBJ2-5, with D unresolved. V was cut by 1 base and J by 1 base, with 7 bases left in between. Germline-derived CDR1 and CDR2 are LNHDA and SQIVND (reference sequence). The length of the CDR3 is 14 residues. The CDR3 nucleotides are TGTGCCAGTAGTATAGGGTCGCTCCAAGAGACCCAGTACTTC. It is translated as CASSIGSLQETQYF.

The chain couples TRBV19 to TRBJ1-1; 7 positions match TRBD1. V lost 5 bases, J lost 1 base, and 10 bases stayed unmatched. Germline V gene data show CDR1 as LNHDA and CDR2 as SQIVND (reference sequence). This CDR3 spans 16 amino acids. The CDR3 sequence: CASSPTRTGGNTEAFF. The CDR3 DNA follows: TGTGCCAGTAGTCCAACCCGGACAGGCGGGAACACTGAAGCTTTCTTT.

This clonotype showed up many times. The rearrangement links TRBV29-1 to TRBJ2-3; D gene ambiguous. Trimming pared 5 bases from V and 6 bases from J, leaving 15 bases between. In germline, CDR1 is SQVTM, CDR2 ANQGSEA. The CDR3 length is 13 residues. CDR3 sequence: CSVSFRPGDTQYF. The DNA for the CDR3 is TGCAGCGTTTCGTTCCGTCCTGGGGATACGCAGTATTTT.

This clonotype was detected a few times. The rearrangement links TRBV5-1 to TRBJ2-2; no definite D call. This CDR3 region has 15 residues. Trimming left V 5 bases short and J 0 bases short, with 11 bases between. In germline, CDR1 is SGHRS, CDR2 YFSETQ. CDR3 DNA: TGCGCCAGCAGTATGTACAGCGCGAACACCGGGGAGCTGTTTTTT. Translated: CASSMYSANTGELFF.

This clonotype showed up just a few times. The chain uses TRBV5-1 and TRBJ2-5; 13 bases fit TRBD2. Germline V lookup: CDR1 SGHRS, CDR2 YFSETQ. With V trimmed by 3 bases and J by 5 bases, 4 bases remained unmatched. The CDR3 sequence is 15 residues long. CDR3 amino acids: CASSWGLAGRETQYF. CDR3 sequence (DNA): TGCGCCAGCAGCTGGGGACTAGCGGGGCGGGAGACCCAGTACTTC.

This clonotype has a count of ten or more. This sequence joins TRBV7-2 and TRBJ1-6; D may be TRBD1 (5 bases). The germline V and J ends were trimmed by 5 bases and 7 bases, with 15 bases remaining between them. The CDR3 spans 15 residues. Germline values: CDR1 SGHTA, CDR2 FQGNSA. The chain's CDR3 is CASSSVGWDNSPLHF. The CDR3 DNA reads TGTGCCAGCAGCAGCGTTGGGTGGGACAATTCACCCCTCCACTTT.

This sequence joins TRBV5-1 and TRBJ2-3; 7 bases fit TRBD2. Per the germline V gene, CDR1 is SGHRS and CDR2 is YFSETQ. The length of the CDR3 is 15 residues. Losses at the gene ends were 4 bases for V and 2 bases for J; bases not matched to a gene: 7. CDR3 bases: TGCGCCAGCAGCGGAATGACTAGCTCCACAGATACGCAGTATTTT. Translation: CASSGMTSSTDTQYF.

CDR3 region: CSARDYAANTGELFF. CDR3 nucleotide sequence: TGCAGTGCTAGAGATTATGCAGCGAACACCGGGGAGCTGTTTTTT. The chain links TRBV20-1 to TRBJ2-2; D not certain. Per the germline V gene, CDR1 is DFQATT and CDR2 is SNEGSKA (reference sequence). Trimming took 0 bases from V and 0 from J, leaving 8 bases between them. The CDR3 extends over 15 amino acids.